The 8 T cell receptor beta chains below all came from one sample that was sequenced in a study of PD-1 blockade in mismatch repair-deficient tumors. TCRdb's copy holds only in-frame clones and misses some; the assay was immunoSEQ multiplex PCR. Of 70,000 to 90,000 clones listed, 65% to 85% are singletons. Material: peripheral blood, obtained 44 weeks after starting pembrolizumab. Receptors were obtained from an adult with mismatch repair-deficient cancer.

The DNA for the CDR3 is TGTGCCAGCAGTTACGCCAGGGTCTCCTACGAGCAGTACTTC. Amino acids: CASSYARVSYEQYF. V usage is TRBV6-6 and J usage is TRBJ2-7, with D tentatively TRBD1 (5 bases). Germline CDR1 reads MNHNY; CDR2 reads SVGAGI (reference sequence). This CDR3 spans 14 amino acids. V gave up 2 bases and J gave up 0 bases, with 8 bases separating them.

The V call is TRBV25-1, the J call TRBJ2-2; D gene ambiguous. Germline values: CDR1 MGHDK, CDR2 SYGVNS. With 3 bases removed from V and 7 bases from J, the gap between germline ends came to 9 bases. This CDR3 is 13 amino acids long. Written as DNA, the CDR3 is TGTGCCAGCAGTGAGAAGGAAATCGGGGAGCTGTTTTTT. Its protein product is CASSEKEIGELFF.

CDR3 sequence (DNA): TGTGCCAGCAGTTACTCCGGACTAGCGGGAGAGCAGTACTTC. Its protein is CASSYSGLAGEQYF. The chain combines TRBV6-5 with TRBJ2-7; TRBD2 matches 12 bases. The CDR3 is 14 residues long. Per the germline V gene, CDR1 is MNHEY and CDR2 is SVGAGI. With V trimmed by 0 bases and J by 7 bases, 1 base remained unmatched.

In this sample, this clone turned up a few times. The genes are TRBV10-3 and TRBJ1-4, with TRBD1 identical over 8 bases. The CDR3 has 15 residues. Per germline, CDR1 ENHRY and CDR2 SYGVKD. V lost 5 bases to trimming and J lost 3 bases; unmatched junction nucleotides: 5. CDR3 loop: CAISSQGAANEKLFF. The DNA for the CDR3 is TGTGCCATCAGTTCCCAGGGGGCTGCTAATGAAAAACTGTTTTTT.

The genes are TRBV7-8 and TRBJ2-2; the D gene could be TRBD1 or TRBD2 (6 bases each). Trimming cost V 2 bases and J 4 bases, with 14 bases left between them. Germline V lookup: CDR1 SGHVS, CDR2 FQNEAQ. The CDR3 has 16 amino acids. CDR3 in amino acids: CASSLFPGAGTGELFF. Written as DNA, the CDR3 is TGTGCCAGCAGCTTATTTCCGGGGGCAGGCACCGGGGAGCTGTTTTTT.

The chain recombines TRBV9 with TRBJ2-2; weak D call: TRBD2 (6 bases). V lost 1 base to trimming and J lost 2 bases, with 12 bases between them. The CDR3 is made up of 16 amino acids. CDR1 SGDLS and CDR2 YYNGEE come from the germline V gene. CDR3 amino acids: CASSVMVTSNTGELFF. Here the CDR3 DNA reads TGTGCCAGCAGCGTAATGGTTACTAGCAACACCGGGGAGCTGTTTTTT.

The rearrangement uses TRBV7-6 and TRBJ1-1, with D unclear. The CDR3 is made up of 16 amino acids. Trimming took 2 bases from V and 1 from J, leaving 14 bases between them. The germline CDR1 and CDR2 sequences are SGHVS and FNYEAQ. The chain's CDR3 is CASSLQQPTRNTEAFF. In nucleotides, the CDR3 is TGTGCCAGCAGCTTACAACAACCGACAAGGAACACTGAAGCTTTCTTT.

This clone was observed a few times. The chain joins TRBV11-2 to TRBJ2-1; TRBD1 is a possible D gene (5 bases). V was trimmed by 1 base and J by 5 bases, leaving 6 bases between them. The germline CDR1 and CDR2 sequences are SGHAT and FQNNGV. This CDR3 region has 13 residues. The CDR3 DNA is TGTGCCAGCAGCTTAGGACAGAACAATGAGCAGTTCTTC. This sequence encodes CASSLGQNNEQFF.